This T cell receptor beta chain is from a study of T-cell memory formation after mild COVID-19. The CDR3 spans 14 residues. Trimming left V 1 base short and J 5 bases short, with 13 bases between. Germline CDR1 SGHRS, CDR2 YFSETQ. 5'RACE primed from the constant segment yielded TCR alpha and TCR beta cDNA libraries bearing sample barcodes and UMIs. TCRdb re-called the 5' RACE reads through MiXCR, storing one row per CDR3 protein. Counted here are 350,000 to 500,000 distinct CDR3 sequences, 15% to 25% occurring once; the ten biggest clones make up roughly 8.4%. This clonotype has just a few counts. Sequenced material: PBMCs or a T cell subset sorted from them (not recorded which). This sequence was found in an adult woman who had mild COVID-19 (a few samples of this study predate the infection). Cell type and time point are not known. This sequence joins TRBV5-1 and TRBJ2-7, with D perhaps being TRBD1 or TRBD2 (5 bases each). The CDR3 region has the DNA TGCGCCAGCAGCTTGTACAGGACTCGCAACGAGCAGTACTTC. This encodes CASSLYRTRNEQYF.